These 22 T cell receptor beta chains were all obtained from the same sample, sequenced in a study of blood T cell repertoires in COVID-19. Data came from immunoSEQ multiplex PCR; TCRdb stores just in-frame clones and leaves some out. The table includes 75,000 or so clones, roughly 85% detected once. Sequenced sample: peripheral blood. Source of these receptors: a woman aged 65 to 85 with acute or convalescent COVID-19.

The CDR3 sequence is CASSEADSWSTDTQYF. In DNA, the CDR3 is TGTGCCAGCAGTGAGGCGGACAGTTGGAGCACAGATACGCAGTATTTT. The chain carries TRBV6-1 and TRBJ2-3; D is possibly TRBD1 (6 bases). CDR1 and CDR2 (germline): MNHNS, SASEGT. Trimming shortened V by 3 bases and J by 0 bases, and 13 bases separated the two germline ends. The CDR3 has 16 residues.

This rearrangement joins TRBV12-3 or TRBV12-4 to TRBJ1-2, with D possibly TRBD1 on 5 matching bases. The V gene lost 5 bases and the J gene lost 3 bases, with 7 bases spanning the gap. The CDR3 is made up of 12 amino acids. Here the CDR3 DNA reads TGTGCCAGCAGTAGGACATACTATGGCTACACCTTC. As protein: CASSRTYYGYTF.

The chain carries TRBV5-8 and TRBJ1-2; 7 bases line up with TRBD1. The length of the CDR3 is 18 residues. CDR1 is SGHTS, CDR2 YDEGEE, per germline. After removal of 0 bases from V and 7 bases from J, the junction contained 18 bases not matched to a gene. DNA of the CDR3: TGTGCCAGCAGCTTGGATTTTAGGACAGGTCCCCCGCAGGGTGGCTACACCTTC. As protein: CASSLDFRTGPPQGGYTF. Drawing the rest from reference TRBV5-8 and TRBJ1-2, the complete variable domain is EAGVTQSPTHLIKTRGQQATLRCSPISGHTSVYWYQQALGLGLQFLLWYDEGEERNRGNFPPRFSGRQFPNYSSELNVNALELEDSALYLCASSLDFRTGPPQGGYTFGSGTRLTVV.

The genes are TRBV11-2 and TRBJ1-3; a weak D match, TRBD1 (5 bases). The germline gives CDR1 SGHAT, CDR2 FQNNGV. V was clipped by 8 bases and J by 4 bases, with 18 bases between them. The CDR3 is 15 amino acids. CDR3 in DNA: TGTGCCAGCTACCAAACCAGACAGAAGGGAAACACCATATATTTT. Translated: CASYQTRQKGNTIYF.

The chain recombines TRBV12-3 or TRBV12-4 with TRBJ1-2, with a possible D match to TRBD1 (6 bases). CDR3 length: 13 residues. V lost 5 bases to trimming and J lost 4 bases, with 11 bases between them. CDR3 sequence reads: CASSTGTSYGYTF. Written as DNA, the CDR3 is TGTGCCAGCAGTACCGGGACAAGCTATGGCTACACCTTC.

The chain has TRBV15 and TRBJ2-4; 8 bases agree with TRBD1. The V segment lost 4 bases and the J segment 7 bases; nucleotides outside the gene matches: 3. The CDR3 has 13 residues. Germline V gene data show CDR1 as LNHNV and CDR2 as YYDKDF (reference sequence). The CDR3 sequence is CATSTRTGNIQYF. For the CDR3, the DNA is TGTGCCACCAGCACCCGGACAGGGAACATTCAGTACTTC.

V and J are TRBV5-8 and TRBJ2-3, with 8 nucleotides matching TRBD2. Germline-derived CDR1 and CDR2 are SGHTS and YDEGEE. This CDR3 is built from 16 residues. The V gene end was trimmed by 2 bases and the J gene end by 7 bases; junction bases not matched to a gene: 12. CDR3: CASSLRTSSSIHTQYF. CDR3 DNA sequence: TGTGCCAGCAGCTTACGGACTAGCAGTTCAATACATACGCAGTATTTT. The whole variable domain, filled in from reference TRBV5-8 and TRBJ2-3, reads EAGVTQSPTHLIKTRGQQATLRCSPISGHTSVYWYQQALGLGLQFLLWYDEGEERNRGNFPPRFSGRQFPNYSSELNVNALELEDSALYLCASSLRTSSSIHTQYFGPGTRLTVL.

This chain connects TRBV19 to TRBJ1-5; the match to TRBD1 covers 7 bases. J was trimmed by 5 bases and V by 4 bases; bases with no gene match: 11. Germline assignment: CDR1 LNHDA and CDR2 SQIVND (reference sequence). CDR3 length: 16 residues. This CDR3 reads CASSNQGRGAYQPQHF. The CDR3 nucleotides are TGTGCCAGTAGTAACCAAGGCAGGGGGGCGTATCAGCCCCAGCATTTT.

The table lists this clone with a count of one. The V gene is TRBV11-3, the J gene TRBJ2-2; D is undetermined. The CDR3 extends over 13 amino acids. V was pared by 4 bases and J by 7 bases, with 10 bases between. Germline-derived CDR1 and CDR2 are SGHNT and YENEEA. The CDR3 reads CASSSPYFGELFF. As DNA, the CDR3 is TGTGCCAGCAGCTCACCCTACTTCGGGGAGCTGTTTTTT.

In its sample, this clone was seen many times. The V call is TRBV7-9, the J call TRBJ1-5, with D unclear. Looked up from germline, CDR1 is SEHNR and CDR2 is FQNEAQ (reference sequence). The V and J ends lost 4 bases and 9 bases respectively, with 10 bases between them. The CDR3 loop spans 12 amino acids. CDR3 nucleotide sequence: TGTGCCAGCAGCTACCGCGAACGGCCCCAGCATTTT. Residues: CASSYRERPQHF.

V and J are TRBV12-5 and TRBJ2-1; 8 nucleotides agree with TRBD1. Losses at the gene ends were 1 base for V and 7 bases for J; bases not matched to a gene: 9. CDR3 length: 16 amino acids. Germline V gene data show CDR1 as LGHNT and CDR2 as FRNRAP. The CDR3 is CASGLATGTGNNEQFF. The CDR3 DNA sequence: TGTGCTAGTGGTTTGGCCACCGGGACAGGCAATAATGAGCAGTTCTTC.

Concerning this clone: Other DNA sequences in this sample translate to the same CDR3. The genes are TRBV9 and TRBJ2-7; 13 bases match TRBD2. The CDR3 runs 15 residues. With 3 bases clipped from V and 4 bases from J, the junction kept 4 bases outside the gene matches. Per the germline V gene, CDR1 is SGDLS and CDR2 is YYNGEE. The CDR3 bases are TGTGCCAGCAGCGAAGGACTAGCGGGAGTGTACGAGCAGTACTTC. It encodes CASSEGLAGVYEQYF.

V is TRBV2 and J is TRBJ2-7; TRBD2 agrees at 7 bases. Germline trimming cut 9 bases from V and 3 bases from J; bases unmatched to any gene: 5. Germline V gene lookup returns CDR1 SNHLY and CDR2 FYNNEI. The CDR3 is 12 amino acids. The CDR3 nucleotides read TGTGCCAGTGGGGAGGGATTCTACGAGCAGTACTTC. Residues: CASGEGFYEQYF.

This chain joins TRBV9 and TRBJ2-2, with TRBD2 matching over 7 bases. The V and J ends lost 4 bases and 3 bases, in that order; junction bases with no gene match: 15. CDR1 and CDR2 (germline): SGDLS, YYNGEE. The CDR3 is 18 amino acids. CDR3 sequence: CASSPPGGSIKDTGELFF. CDR3 nucleotides: TGTGCCAGCAGCCCTCCGGGCGGGAGTATTAAAGACACCGGGGAGCTGTTTTTT.

This chain connects TRBV5-6 to TRBJ2-1; tentative D call: TRBD2 (6 bases). Germline V gene lookup returns CDR1 SGHDT and CDR2 YYEEEE. Trimming took off 3 bases at V and 13 bases at J, with 17 bases between the two ends. The CDR3 length is 13 residues. CDR3 in DNA: TGTGCCAGCAGCTGGGGTGGGTCTAGCGACCAGTTCTTC. This translates into CASSWGGSSDQFF.

The chain links TRBV20-1 to TRBJ1-1; no clear D gene. The CDR3 loop spans 10 amino acids. The germline V gene encodes CDR1 DFQATT and CDR2 SNEGSKA (reference sequence). Trimming left V 3 bases short and J 6 bases short, with 5 bases between. CDR3 DNA sequence: TGCAGTGCTAGTAGAGCTGAAGCTTTCTTT. Translating it yields CSASRAEAFF.

This clone was observed a single time. The chain couples TRBV10-2 to TRBJ2-4, with 9 bases aligning to TRBD1. V shed 0 bases, J shed 0 bases, and the junction held 12 bases outside the gene matches. CDR1 is WSHSY, CDR2 SAAADI, per germline. This CDR3 comprises 20 residues. The CDR3: CASSESRQDRGGGAKNIQYF. CDR3 bases: TGCGCCAGCAGTGAGTCGAGACAGGACAGGGGTGGGGGAGCCAAAAACATTCAGTACTTC.

This chain connects TRBV10-2 to TRBJ2-7; TRBD2 matches at 7 bases. CDR1 and CDR2 (germline): WSHSY, SAAADI. The CDR3 is 14 residues long. The junction had 12 bases not matched to a gene; V was cut back by 8 bases and J by 5 bases. The CDR3 here is CASLGREGIHEQYF. CDR3 in DNA: TGCGCCAGCCTCGGAAGGGAGGGAATCCACGAGCAGTACTTC.

The table lists this clone with a count of one. Other DNA sequences in this sample translate to the same CDR3. This chain joins TRBV28 and TRBJ1-2; perhaps TRBD1 as D (5 bases). CDR3 size: 11 residues. In germline, CDR1 is MDHEN, CDR2 SYDVKM. Trimming stripped 5 bases from V and 7 bases from J, with 8 bases between. The CDR3 DNA is TGTGCCAGCAGTCGGGGGACTGGCTACACCTTC. Protein product: CASSRGTGYTF.

The count of this clone is one. This chain uses TRBV18 with TRBJ1-1; 7 bases are a match to TRBD1. The CDR3 is 15 residues long. With 3 bases clipped from V and 4 bases from J, the junction kept 8 bases outside the gene matches. Germline assignment: CDR1 KGHSH and CDR2 LQKENI. CDR3 DNA sequence: TGTGCCAGCTCACCGACAACAGGGGACACCACTGAAGCTTTCTTT. This sequence encodes CASSPTTGDTTEAFF. Variable domain in full (rest from reference TRBV18 and TRBJ1-1): NAGVMQNPRHLVRRRGQEARLRCSPMKGHSHVYWYRQLPEEGLKFMVYLQKENIIDESGMPKERFSAEFPKEGPSILRIQQVVRGDSAAYFCASSPTTGDTTEAFFGQGTRLTVV.

The chain recombines TRBV6-6 with TRBJ1-2; TRBD1 matches 8 bases. CDR3 length equals 14 residues. V lost 4 bases and J lost 2; bases outside the gene matches: 3. Germline lookup yields CDR1 MNHNY and CDR2 SVGAGI (reference sequence). CDR3 protein: CASSSWTGNYGYTF. CDR3 coding DNA: TGTGCCAGCAGTTCCTGGACAGGGAACTATGGCTACACCTTC.

The chain uses TRBV3-1 (or the pseudogene TRBV3-2) and TRBJ1-4; 9 bases map to TRBD1. Germline V CDR1 and CDR2: LGHDT, YNNKEL (reference sequence). V was pared by 4 bases and J by 1 base, with 4 bases of the junction left unmatched. The CDR3 contains 16 residues. As DNA, the CDR3 is TGTGCCAGCAGCCTCGGGACAGGGTTAACTAATGAAAAACTGTTTTTT. Its translation is CASSLGTGLTNEKLFF.